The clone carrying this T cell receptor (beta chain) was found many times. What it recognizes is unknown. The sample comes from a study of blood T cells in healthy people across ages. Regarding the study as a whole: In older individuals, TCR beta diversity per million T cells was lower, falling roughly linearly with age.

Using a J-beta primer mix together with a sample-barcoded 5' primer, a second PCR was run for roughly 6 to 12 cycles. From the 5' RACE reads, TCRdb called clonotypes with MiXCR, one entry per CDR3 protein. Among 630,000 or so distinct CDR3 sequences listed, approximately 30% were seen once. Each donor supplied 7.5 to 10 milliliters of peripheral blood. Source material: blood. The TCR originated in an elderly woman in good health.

The CDR3 DNA is TGTGCCAGCAGCGTAGGGCGGGGGGGCAAAAACATTCAGTACTTC. Protein sequence: CASSVGRGGKNIQYF. The gene calls are TRBV9 and TRBJ2-4; 9 bases line up with TRBD2. Germline CDR1 reads SGDLS; CDR2 reads YYNGEE. This CDR3 has 15 residues. The J segment lost 3 bases and the V segment lost 0 bases, leaving 1 base of the junction unmatched.